Below, 5 T cell receptor beta chains from the same sample are listed, as sequenced in a study of blood T cell repertoires in COVID-19. This table comes from immunoSEQ multiplex PCR, and its TCRdb copy is limited to in-frame clones, with some not included. The table has 150,000 to 170,000 clones, roughly four fifths seen once. The sample taken for sequencing was peripheral blood. The receptors were sampled from a woman aged 60-70 years with acute or convalescent COVID-19.

The rearrangement links TRBV27 to TRBJ1-2; the match to TRBD1 covers 9 bases. The CDR3 length is 15 residues. Germline V gene lookup returns CDR1 MNHEY and CDR2 SMNVEV (reference sequence). J lost 4 bases, V lost 1 base, and 4 bases had no gene match. DNA of the CDR3: TGTGCCAGCAGTTTATTCGGACAGGGGATCTATGGCTACACCTTC. It yields the protein CASSLFGQGIYGYTF.

The chain carries TRBV20-1 and TRBJ1-1; D remains unclear. Trimming took off 6 bases at V and 6 bases at J, with 11 bases between the two ends. Germline CDR1 DFQATT, CDR2 SNEGSKA (reference sequence). This CDR3 region has 11 residues. CDR3 amino acids: CSAPRESEAFF. The CDR3 DNA sequence: TGCAGTGCACCTCGGGAATCTGAAGCTTTCTTT.

This chain joins TRBV5-1 and TRBJ2-1; D gene ambiguous. The V gene lost 0 bases and the J gene lost 4 bases, with 11 bases spanning the gap. The CDR3 has 15 residues. The V gene's germline CDR1 is SGHRS and CDR2 YFSETQ. The CDR3 protein is CASSLGQNEYNEQFF. The CDR3 DNA sequence: TGCGCCAGCAGCTTGGGGCAGAATGAATACAATGAGCAGTTCTTC.

This chain links TRBV5-1 with TRBJ1-6; 9 bases line up with TRBD1. V gave up 4 bases and J gave up 11 bases; unmatched junction bases: 13. This CDR3 is 16 amino acids long. Germline-derived CDR1 and CDR2 are SGHRS and YFSETQ. DNA of the CDR3: TGCGCCAGCAGCAAACTACCCGGGACAGGGCAAGCACCCCTCCACTTT. This gives the protein CASSKLPGTGQAPLHF. The variable domain in full, completed from reference TRBV5-1 and TRBJ1-6, reads KAGVTQTPRYLIKTRGQQVTLSCSPISGHRSVSWYQQTPGQGLQFLFEYFSETQRNKGNFPGRFSGRQFSNSRSEMNVSTLELGDSALYLCASSKLPGTGQAPLHFGNGTRLTVT.

As DNA, the CDR3 is TGTGCCAGCAGCCAAGAGTCCGAGGGTTACGAGCAGTACTTC. This codes for CASSQESEGYEQYF. V is TRBV4-2 and J is TRBJ2-7; D perhaps matches TRBD2 (5 bases). CDR3 length equals 14 residues. V was clipped by 0 bases and J by 4 bases, with 10 bases between them. Germline CDR1 and CDR2: LGHNA and YNFKEQ.